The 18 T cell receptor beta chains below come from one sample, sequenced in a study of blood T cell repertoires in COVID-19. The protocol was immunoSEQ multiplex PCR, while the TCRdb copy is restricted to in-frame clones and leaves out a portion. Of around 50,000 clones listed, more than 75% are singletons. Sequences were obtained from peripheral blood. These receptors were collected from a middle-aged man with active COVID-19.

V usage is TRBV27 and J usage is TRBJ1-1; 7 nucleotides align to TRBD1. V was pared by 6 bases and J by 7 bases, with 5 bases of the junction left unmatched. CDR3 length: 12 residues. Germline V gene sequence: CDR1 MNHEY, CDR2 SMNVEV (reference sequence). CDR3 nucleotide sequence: TGTGCCAGCAGCCAGGGGGTAAATGAAGCTTTCTTT. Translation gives CASSQGVNEAFF.

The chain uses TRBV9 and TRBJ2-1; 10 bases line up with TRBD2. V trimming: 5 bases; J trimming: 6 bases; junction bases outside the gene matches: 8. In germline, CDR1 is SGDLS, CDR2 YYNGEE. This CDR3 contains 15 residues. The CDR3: CASSESGRVSNEQFF. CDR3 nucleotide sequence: TGTGCCAGCAGTGAAAGCGGGAGGGTAAGCAATGAGCAGTTCTTC.

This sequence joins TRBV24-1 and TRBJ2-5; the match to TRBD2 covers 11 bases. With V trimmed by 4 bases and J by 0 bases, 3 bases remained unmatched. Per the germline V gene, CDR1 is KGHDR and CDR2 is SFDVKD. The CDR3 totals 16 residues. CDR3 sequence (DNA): TGTGCCACCAGTGACCCACTAGCGGGAGACCAAGAGACCCAGTACTTC. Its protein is CATSDPLAGDQETQYF.

The CDR3: CASSSLAGESYNEQFF. The CDR3 bases are TGTGCCAGCAGTTCGCTAGCGGGAGAATCGTACAATGAGCAGTTCTTC. The gene calls are TRBV27 and TRBJ2-1, with 10 bases aligning to TRBD2. CDR3 length: 16 amino acids. J lost 4 bases, V lost 4 bases, and 7 bases had no gene match. Looked up from germline, CDR1 is MNHEY and CDR2 is SMNVEV (reference sequence).

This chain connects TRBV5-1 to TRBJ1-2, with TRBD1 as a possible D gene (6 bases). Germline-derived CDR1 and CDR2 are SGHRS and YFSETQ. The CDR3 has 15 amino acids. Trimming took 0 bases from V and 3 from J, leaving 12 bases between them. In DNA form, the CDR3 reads TGCGCCAGCAGCTTGGCCAGTACAGGGTACTATGGCTACACCTTC. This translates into CASSLASTGYYGYTF.

CDR3 sequence reads: CASSVAGGTDTQYF. The CDR3 region has the DNA TGTGCCAGCAGTGTAGCGGGAGGGACAGATACGCAGTATTTT. This sequence joins TRBV6-4 and TRBJ2-3; 11 bases are a match to TRBD2. The germline gives CDR1 MRHNA, CDR2 SNTAGT. V shed 4 bases and J 3 bases; nucleotides not matched to a gene: 0. The CDR3 extends over 14 amino acids.

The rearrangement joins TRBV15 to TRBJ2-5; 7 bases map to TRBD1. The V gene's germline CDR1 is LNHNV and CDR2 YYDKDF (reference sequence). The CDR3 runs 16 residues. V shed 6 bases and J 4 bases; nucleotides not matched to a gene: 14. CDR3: CATSSQRQGIRETQYF. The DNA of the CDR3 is TGTGCCACCAGTTCTCAACGACAGGGTATACGAGAGACCCAGTACTTC.

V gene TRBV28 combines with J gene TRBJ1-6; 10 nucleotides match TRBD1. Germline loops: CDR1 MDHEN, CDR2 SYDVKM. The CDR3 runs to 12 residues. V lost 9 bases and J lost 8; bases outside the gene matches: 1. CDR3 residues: CASGQGDSPLHF. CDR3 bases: TGTGCCAGTGGACAGGGGGATTCACCCCTCCACTTT.

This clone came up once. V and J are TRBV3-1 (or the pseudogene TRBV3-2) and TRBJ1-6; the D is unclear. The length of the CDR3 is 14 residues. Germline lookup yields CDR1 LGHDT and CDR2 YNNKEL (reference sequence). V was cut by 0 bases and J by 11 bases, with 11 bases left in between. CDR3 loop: CASSQERGLAPLHF. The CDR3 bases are TGTGCCAGCAGCCAAGAACGAGGGTTGGCACCCCTCCACTTT.

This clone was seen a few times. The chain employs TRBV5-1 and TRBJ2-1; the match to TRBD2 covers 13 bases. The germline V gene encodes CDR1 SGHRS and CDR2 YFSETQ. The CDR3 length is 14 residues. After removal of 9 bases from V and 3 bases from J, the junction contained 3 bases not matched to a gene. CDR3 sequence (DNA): TGCGCCACCCGGACTAGCGGGAGCTACAATGAGCAGTTCTTC. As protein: CATRTSGSYNEQFF.

This CDR3 reads CASLELGNTIYF. In nucleotides, the CDR3 is TGTGCCAGCCTAGAACTTGGAAACACCATATATTTT. V usage is TRBV2 and J usage is TRBJ1-3; no reliable D call. Deletions cut 8 bases from V and 3 bases from J, with 8 bases between. The CDR3 runs 12 residues. In germline, CDR1 is SNHLY, CDR2 FYNNEI.

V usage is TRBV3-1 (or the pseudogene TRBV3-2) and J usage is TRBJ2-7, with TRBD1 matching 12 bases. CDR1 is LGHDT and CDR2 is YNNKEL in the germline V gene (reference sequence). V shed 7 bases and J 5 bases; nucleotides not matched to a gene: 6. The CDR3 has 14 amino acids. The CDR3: CASTPGTGGHEQYF. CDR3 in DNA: TGTGCCAGCACCCCAGGGACAGGGGGCCACGAGCAGTACTTC.

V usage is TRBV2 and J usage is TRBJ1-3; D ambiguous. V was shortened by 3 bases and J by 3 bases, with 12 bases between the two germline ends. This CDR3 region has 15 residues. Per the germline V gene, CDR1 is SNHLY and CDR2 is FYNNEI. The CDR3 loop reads CASSEALADGNTIYF. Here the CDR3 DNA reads TGTGCCAGCAGTGAGGCCCTGGCGGATGGAAACACCATATATTTT.

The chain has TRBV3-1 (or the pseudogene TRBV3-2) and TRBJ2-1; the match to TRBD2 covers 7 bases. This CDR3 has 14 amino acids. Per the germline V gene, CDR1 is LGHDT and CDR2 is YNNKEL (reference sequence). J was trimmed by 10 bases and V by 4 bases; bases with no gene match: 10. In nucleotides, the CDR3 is TGTGCCAGCAGCCTGGGGCTAGCGGTTAGGGAGCAGTTCTTC. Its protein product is CASSLGLAVREQFF.

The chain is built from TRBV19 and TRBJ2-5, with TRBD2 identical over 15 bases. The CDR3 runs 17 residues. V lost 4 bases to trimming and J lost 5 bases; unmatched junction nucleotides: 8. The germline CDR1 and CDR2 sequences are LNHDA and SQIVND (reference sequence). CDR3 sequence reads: CASSTWTSGRDRETQYF. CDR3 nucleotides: TGTGCCAGTAGTACCTGGACTAGCGGGAGGGACCGGGAGACCCAGTACTTC. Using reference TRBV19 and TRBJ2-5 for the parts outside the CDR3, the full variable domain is DGGITQSPKYLFRKEGQNVTLSCEQNLNHDAMYWYRQDPGQGLRLIYYSQIVNDFQKGDIAEGYSVSREKKESFPLTVTSAQKNPTAFYLCASSTWTSGRDRETQYFGPGTRLLVL.

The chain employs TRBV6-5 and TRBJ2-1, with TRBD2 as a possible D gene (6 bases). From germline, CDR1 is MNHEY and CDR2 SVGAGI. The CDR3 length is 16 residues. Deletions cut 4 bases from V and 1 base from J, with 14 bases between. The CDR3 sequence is CASSFRGGMSYNEQFF. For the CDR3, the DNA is TGTGCCAGCAGTTTCCGAGGAGGGATGTCCTACAATGAGCAGTTCTTC.

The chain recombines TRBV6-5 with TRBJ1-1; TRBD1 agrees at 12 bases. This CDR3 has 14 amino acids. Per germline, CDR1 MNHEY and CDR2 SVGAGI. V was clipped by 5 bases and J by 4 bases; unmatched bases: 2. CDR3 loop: CASSRDRGLTEAFF. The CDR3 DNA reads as TGTGCCAGCAGTCGGGACAGGGGGCTCACTGAAGCTTTCTTT.

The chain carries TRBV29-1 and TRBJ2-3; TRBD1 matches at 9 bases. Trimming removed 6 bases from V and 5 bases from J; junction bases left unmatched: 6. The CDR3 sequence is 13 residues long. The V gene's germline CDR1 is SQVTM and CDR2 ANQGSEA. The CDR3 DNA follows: TGCAGCGTAGCTACAGGGGGCGAAGATACGCAGTATTTT. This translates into CSVATGGEDTQYF.